The clone carrying this T cell receptor beta chain was picked up a small number of times. Its specificity is unknown. This entry belongs to a study of T cell responses to AZD1222 COVID-19 vaccine. The J segment lost 2 bases and the V segment lost 1 base, leaving 10 bases of the junction unmatched. The CDR3 covers 19 residues. Germline CDR1 reads SGHAT; CDR2 reads FQNNGV. Libraries were prepared by immunoSEQ multiplex PCR; TCRdb keeps only in-frame clonotypes and omits some of them. Altogether fewer than 80,000 clones are present, about four fifths being singletons, with the ten largest covering 20% to 30%. Study-level results: Researchers report vaccine-associated CD4 TCRs spanning spike, with dominance at 160-218 and 743-854. Seropositive at baseline were only a handful of AZD1222 recipients.

This sample comprised peripheral blood, obtained on day 0 of MenACWY control vaccination. The source of this sequence is an adult in good health. This sequence joins TRBV11-2 and TRBJ2-3, with 12 bases lining up with TRBD2. The CDR3 sequence: CASSLVELAGGRATDTQYF. DNA for the CDR3: TGTGCCAGCAGCTTAGTTGAACTAGCGGGGGGTCGAGCCACAGATACGCAGTATTTT.